One T cell receptor (beta chain) is described in this entry. The antigen remains undetermined. The CDR3 is made up of 12 amino acids. Germline V lookup: CDR1 SQVTM, CDR2 ANQGSEA. V was shortened by 0 bases and J by 3 bases, with 4 bases between the two germline ends. Data came from immunoSEQ multiplex PCR; TCRdb stores just in-frame clones and leaves some out. The repertoire consists of about 28,000 clones, with around four fifths occurring once and the leading ten covering around 15%. This specimen belongs to a study of PD-1 blockade in classical Hodgkin lymphoma. Study-wide results and limits: When nivolumab was started under 1 year after ASCT, patients were excluded. As was reported, newly diagnosed patients showed lower baseline TCR diversity than healthy donors did. Repertoire differences have undefined causes, possibly disease activity or prior therapy. Patients newly diagnosed and complete responders had comparable baseline diversity.

Time point given: cycle 4 day 1 (C4D1), after 6 weeks of nivolumab. The patients all showed relapse after autologous stem cell transplantation, while their brentuximab vedotin exposure varied. The sequence came from a human donor with classical Hodgkin lymphoma. The sample here was peripheral blood mononuclear cells (PBMCs), taken before the fourth cycle of nivolumab. The J gene is TRBJ2-3, the V gene TRBV29-1; no clear D. CDR3 loop: CSVEDGTDTQYF. Written as DNA, the CDR3 is TGCAGCGTTGAAGACGGGACAGATACGCAGTATTTT.